These 10 T cell receptor beta chains originate from one sample sequenced in a study of T cells in Graves' hyperthyroidism and ophthalmopathy (dated by TCRdb to the late 2010s). Receptors were amplified or captured by multiplex PCR. The reads were generated on an Illumina HiSeq 2000. The TCR beta CDR3 regions were amplified from RNA transcripts. A first-round RT-PCR of the TCR CDR3 used the HTBI primer set with the Qiagen OneStep RT-PCR kit. Clones were called with MiXCR by TCRdb after fastp trimmed the public reads at Q25, and only in-frame beta chains were retained. Rows with a matching CDR3 protein are joined into one entry that keeps the most common DNA and genes. The sample table shows about 400,000 distinct CDR3 sequences, and approximately 14% are seen once. The ten most abundant clones make up about 13% of the sample. Sequencing was performed on blood. Receptor source: a man aged 18 to 30 with Graves' ophthalmopathy.

In this sample, this clonotype turned up many times. The CDR3 DNA is TGTGCCAGCAGTGAAACACGAGTGGCCTACGAGCAGTACTTC. Its translation: CASSETRVAYEQYF. The chain has TRBV6-1 and TRBJ2-7; D gene unclear. V was cut by 2 bases and J by 2 bases, with 10 bases left in between. In germline, CDR1 is MNHNS, CDR2 SASEGT. The CDR3 sequence is 14 residues long.

This clonotype was counted ten times or more. CDR3 region: CASSRRGVHEQYF. The DNA of the CDR3 is TGTGCCAGCAGCCGACGGGGGGTCCACGAGCAGTACTTC. The V gene is TRBV3-1, the J gene TRBJ2-7; 7 bases agree with TRBD2. The junction had 5 bases not matched to a gene; V was cut back by 4 bases and J by 5 bases. CDR1 and CDR2 from the germline V gene are LGHDT and YNNKEL (reference sequence). The CDR3 has 13 residues.

This clonotype appeared many times. CDR3 protein: CASSLADTNYGYTF. DNA of the CDR3: TGTGCCAGCAGTTTAGCAGATACCAACTATGGCTACACCTTC. The V gene is TRBV12-3 or TRBV12-4, the J gene TRBJ1-2; D uncertain. The CDR3 contains 14 residues. V was shortened by 0 bases and J by 2 bases, with 7 bases between the two germline ends.

The chain employs TRBV4-1 and TRBJ1-5; 10 positions match TRBD1. Germline CDR1 and CDR2: MGHRA and YSYEKL. Losses at the gene ends were 5 bases for V and 4 bases for J; bases not matched to a gene: 5. This CDR3 spans 15 amino acids. CDR3 in DNA: TGCGCCAGCAGCTCTGGACAGGGGGATAATCAGCCCCAGCATTTT. Protein sequence: CASSSGQGDNQPQHF.

This clonotype was recorded at least ten times. DNA of the CDR3: TGTGCCAGCTCACCAAGAGGTTCACCCCTCCACTTT. Translation: CASSPRGSPLHF. This rearrangement joins TRBV18 to TRBJ1-6; no definite D call. Deletions cut 2 bases from V and 9 bases from J, with 5 bases between. The CDR3 has 12 amino acids. Germline CDR1 and CDR2: KGHSH and LQKENI.

V is TRBV7-9 and J is TRBJ1-2; D not certain. The germline gives CDR1 SEHNR, CDR2 FQNEAQ (reference sequence). Trimming shortened V by 5 bases and J by 2 bases, and 12 bases separated the two germline ends. The CDR3 has 14 residues. CDR3 DNA: TGTGCCAGCAGCAAGGGAGAGATCAACTATGGCTACACCTTC. This translates into CASSKGEINYGYTF. Using reference TRBV7-9 and TRBJ1-2 for the parts outside the CDR3, the full variable domain is DTGVSQNPRHKITKRGQNVTFRCDPISEHNRLYWYRQTLGQGPEFLTYFQNEAQLEKSRLLSDRFSAERPKGSFSTLEIQRTEQGDSAMYLCASSKGEINYGYTFGSGTRLTVV.

The chain carries TRBV6-1 and TRBJ2-7, with D unresolved. Trimming took off 0 bases at V and 2 bases at J, with 17 bases between the two ends. In germline, CDR1 is MNHNS, CDR2 SASEGT. The CDR3 runs 17 residues. The CDR3 bases are TGTGCCAGCAGTGAAGCTAGACATAATGACCTTCCCTACGAGCAGTACTTC. It encodes CASSEARHNDLPYEQYF.

This clonotype appeared many times. The chain joins TRBV4-1 to TRBJ2-7; TRBD1 might be the D (5 bases). Deletions cut 1 base from V and 6 bases from J, with 13 bases between. In germline, CDR1 is MGHRA, CDR2 YSYEKL. This CDR3 has 14 residues. In DNA, the CDR3 is TGCGCCAGCAGCCAAGCTACCCCAGGGCGCGAGCAGTACTTC. Protein product: CASSQATPGREQYF.

This clonotype was counted many times. Written as DNA, the CDR3 is TGTGCCAGCAGCACTGGGGACAGTGGCTATGGCTACACCTTC. Translation gives CASSTGDSGYGYTF. J is TRBJ1-2 and V is TRBV9; 7 bases match TRBD1. The germline gives CDR1 SGDLS, CDR2 YYNGEE. The CDR3 spans 14 residues. Losses at the gene ends were 4 bases for V and 4 bases for J; bases not matched to a gene: 7.

This clonotype showed up many times. The chain employs TRBV5-1 and TRBJ1-1; perhaps TRBD1 as D (5 bases). The V end was cut by 2 bases, the J end by 4 bases, with 15 bases between. Germline V gene lookup returns CDR1 SGHRS and CDR2 YFSETQ. The CDR3 contains 15 residues. CDR3 nucleotide sequence: TGCGCCAGCAGCTTAAGGGAGGACATGGGCACTGAAGCTTTCTTT. This gives the protein CASSLREDMGTEAFF.